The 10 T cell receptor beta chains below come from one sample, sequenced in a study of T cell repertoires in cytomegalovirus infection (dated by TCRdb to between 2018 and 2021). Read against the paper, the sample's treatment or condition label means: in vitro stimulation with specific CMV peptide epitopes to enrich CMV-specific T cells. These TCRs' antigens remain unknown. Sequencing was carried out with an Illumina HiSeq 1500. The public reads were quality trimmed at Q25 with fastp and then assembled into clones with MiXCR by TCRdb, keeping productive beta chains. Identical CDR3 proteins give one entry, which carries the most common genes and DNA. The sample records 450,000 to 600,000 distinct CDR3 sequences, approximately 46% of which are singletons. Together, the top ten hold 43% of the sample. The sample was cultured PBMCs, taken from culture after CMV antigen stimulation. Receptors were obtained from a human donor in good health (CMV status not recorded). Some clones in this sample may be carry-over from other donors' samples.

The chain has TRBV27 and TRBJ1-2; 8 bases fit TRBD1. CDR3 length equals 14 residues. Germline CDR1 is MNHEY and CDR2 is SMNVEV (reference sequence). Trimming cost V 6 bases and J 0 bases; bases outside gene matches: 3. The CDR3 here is CASSGTGANYGYTF. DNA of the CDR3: TGTGCCAGCAGCGGGACAGGCGCTAACTATGGCTACACCTTC.

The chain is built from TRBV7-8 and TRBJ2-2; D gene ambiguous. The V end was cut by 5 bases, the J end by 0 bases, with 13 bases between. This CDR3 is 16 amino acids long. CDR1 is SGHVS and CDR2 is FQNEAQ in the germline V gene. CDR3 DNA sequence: TGTGCCAGCAGCGGGTACGGAAAGACGAACACCGGGGAGCTGTTTTTT. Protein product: CASSGYGKTNTGELFF. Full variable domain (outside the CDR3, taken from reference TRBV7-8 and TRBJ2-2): GAGVSQSPRYKVAKRGQDVALRCDPISGHVSLFWYQQALGQGPEFLTYFQNEAQLDKSGLPSDRFFAERPEGSVSTLKIQRTQQEDSAVYLCASSGYGKTNTGELFFGEGSRLTVL.

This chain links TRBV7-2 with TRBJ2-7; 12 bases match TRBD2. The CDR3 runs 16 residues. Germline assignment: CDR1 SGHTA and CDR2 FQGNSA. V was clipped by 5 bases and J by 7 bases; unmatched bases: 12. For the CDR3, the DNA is TGTGCCAGCAGCGTCTCCCTAGCGGGAGGGCCGCGAGAGCAGTACTTC. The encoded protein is CASSVSLAGGPREQYF.

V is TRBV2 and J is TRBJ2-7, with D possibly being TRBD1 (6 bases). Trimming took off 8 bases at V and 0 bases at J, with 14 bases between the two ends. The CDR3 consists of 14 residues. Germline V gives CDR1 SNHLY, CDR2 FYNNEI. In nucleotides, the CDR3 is TGTGCCAGCCTGACAGGACCCAGCTCCTACGAGCAGTACTTC. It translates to CASLTGPSSYEQYF.

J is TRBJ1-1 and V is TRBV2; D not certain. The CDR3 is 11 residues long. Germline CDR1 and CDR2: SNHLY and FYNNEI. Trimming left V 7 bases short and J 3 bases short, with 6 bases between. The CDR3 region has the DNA TGTGCCAGCAACAGCTACACTGAAGCTTTCTTT. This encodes CASNSYTEAFF. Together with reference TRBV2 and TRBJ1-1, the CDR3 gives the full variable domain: EPEVTQTPSHQVTQMGQEVILRCVPISNHLYFYWYRQILGQKVEFLVSFYNNEISEKSEIFDDQFSVERPDGSNFTLKIRSTKLEDSAMYFCASNSYTEAFFGQGTRLTVV.

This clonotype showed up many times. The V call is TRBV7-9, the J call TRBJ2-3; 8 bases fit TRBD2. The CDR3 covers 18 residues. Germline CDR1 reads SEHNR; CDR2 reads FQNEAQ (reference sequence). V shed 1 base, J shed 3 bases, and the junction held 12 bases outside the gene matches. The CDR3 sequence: CASSLGAEVVAGTDTQYF. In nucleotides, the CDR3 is TGTGCCAGCAGCTTAGGAGCTGAGGTGGTAGCGGGAACAGATACGCAGTATTTT.

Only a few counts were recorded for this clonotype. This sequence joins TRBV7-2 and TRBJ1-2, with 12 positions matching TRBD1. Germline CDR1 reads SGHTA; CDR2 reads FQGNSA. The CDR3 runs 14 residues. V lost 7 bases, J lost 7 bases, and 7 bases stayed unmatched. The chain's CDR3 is CASNYRDRGLGYTF. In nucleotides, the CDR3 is TGTGCCAGCAACTACCGGGACAGGGGGCTTGGCTACACCTTC. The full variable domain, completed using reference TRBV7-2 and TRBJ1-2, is GAGVSQSPSNKVTEKGKDVELRCDPISGHTALYWYRQSLGQGLEFLIYFQGNSAPDKSGLPSDRFSAERTGGSVSTLTIQRTQQEDSAVYLCASNYRDRGLGYTFGSGTRLTVV.

CDR3 nucleotides: TGTGCCAGCAGCTTAGTCGGGGAGCGGGACACCATATATTTT. It specifies CASSLVGERDTIYF. The chain employs TRBV7-2 and TRBJ1-3; D gene uncertain. V lost 1 base and J 8 bases, leaving 12 bases between the germline ends. This CDR3 is 14 amino acids long. Germline V CDR1 and CDR2: SGHTA, FQGNSA.

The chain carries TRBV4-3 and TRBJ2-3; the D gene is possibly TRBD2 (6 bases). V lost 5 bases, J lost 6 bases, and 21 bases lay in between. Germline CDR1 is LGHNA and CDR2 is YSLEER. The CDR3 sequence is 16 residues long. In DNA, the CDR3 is TGCGCCAGCAGCGCTAGCGCCTTCTCAACCGTCGATACGCAGTATTTT. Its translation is CASSASAFSTVDTQYF.

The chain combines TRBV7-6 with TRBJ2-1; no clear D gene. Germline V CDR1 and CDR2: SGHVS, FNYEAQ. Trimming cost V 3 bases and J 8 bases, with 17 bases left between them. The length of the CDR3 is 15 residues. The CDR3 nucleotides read TGTGCCAGCAGCTTTTCTAGGAGAGCCTTCGATGAGCAGTTCTTC. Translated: CASSFSRRAFDEQFF. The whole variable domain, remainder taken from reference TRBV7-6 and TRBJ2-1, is GAGVSQSPRYKVTKRGQDVALRCDPISGHVSLYWYRQALGQGPEFLTYFNYEAQQDKSGLPNDRFSAERPEGSISTLTIQRTEQRDSAMYRCASSFSRRAFDEQFFGPGTRLTVL.